This TCR beta chain came from a study of blood T cell repertoires in COVID-19. Whole-study context: T cells, B-cell-depleted T cells, or PBMCs provided the cDNA or gDNA that served as material.

In the authors' methods: Reference gene primer amplification gave nucleated cell count estimates. The protocol was immunoSEQ multiplex PCR, while the TCRdb copy is restricted to in-frame clones and leaves out a portion. Clonal size and the V and J genes are those of that table, whereas D and trimming came from the DNA. The sample lists 100,000 to 150,000 clones; approximately 87% were seen once. V was trimmed by 1 base and J by 7 bases, leaving 14 bases between them. Germline CDR1 and CDR2: SGHAT and FQNNGV. The CDR3 totals 15 residues. The sequenced sample consisted of peripheral blood. The chain recombines TRBV11-2 with TRBJ2-1; possible D gene TRBD2, 5 bases. This sequence originates from a man aged 65 to 85 with active COVID-19. This chain's CDR3 is CASSLVAGSGNEQFF. The CDR3 DNA reads TGTGCCAGCAGCTTAGTTGCTGGGTCGGGGAATGAGCAGTTCTTC. Using reference TRBV11-2 and TRBJ2-1 for the parts outside the CDR3, the full variable domain is EAGVAQSPRYKIIEKRQSVAFWCNPISGHATLYWYQQILGQGPKLLIQFQNNGVVDDSQLPKDRFSAERLKGVDSTLKIQPAKLEDSAVYLCASSLVAGSGNEQFFGPGTRLTVL.